The 12 T cell receptor beta chains listed next were all sequenced from one sample in a study of TET2 disruption in CD19-targeted CAR T cells. No antigen has been assigned to these receptors. The treatment is: autologous CTL019 cells: CD19 CAR with 4-1BB and CD3 zeta domains. Method: immunoSEQ multiplex PCR; TCRdb's copy keeps in-frame clones and lacks some. This sample contains 25,000 or so clones. Sequencing used CD8- CAR+ T cells sorted from cultured blood T cells, obtained for CD19 CAR T cell therapy. As for subset: CD8-negative CAR-positive T cells from the infusion product. The receptors here all came from a man between 65 and 85 years old with chronic lymphocytic leukemia.

This clone ranks as medium-sized in terms of frequency. CDR3 DNA (partial): TGTGCCAGCTCACTGGGACAGGGTTTAGCCAAAAACATT. This sequence encodes CASSLGQGLAKNI. The full CDR3 reads CASSLGQGLAKNIQYF. The rearrangement links TRBV18 to TRBJ2-4, with 9 bases lining up with TRBD1. The sequence runs out 3 residues before the end of the CDR3; the remainder is reconstructed from the germline J gene. The CDR3 runs to 16 residues. Germline trimming cut 4 bases from V and 0 bases from J; bases unmatched to any gene: 4. Germline CDR1 is KGHSH and CDR2 is LQKENI.

Comments on this clone: The read terminates 3 residues before the CDR3 end, so the remaining end is supplied by the germline J gene. V is TRBV6-2 or TRBV6-3 and J is TRBJ1-2; tentative D call: TRBD1 (5 bases). The CDR3 runs to 17 residues. Germline V gene sequence: CDR1 MNHEY, CDR2 SVGEGT. This chain's CDR3 is CASSSWTSGGKDYDYTF. The sequenced CDR3 bases are TGTGCCAGCAGTTCATGGACTAGCGGGGGGAAAGACTACGAC.

Turning to this clone: The observed sequence ends 3 residues before the CDR3 terminus, with the missing tail filled in from the germline J gene. This chain links TRBV29-1 with TRBJ1-2; 10 nucleotides align to TRBD1. Germline assignment: CDR1 SQVTM and CDR2 ANQGSEA. This CDR3 comprises 13 residues. CDR3 DNA, as far as it was read: TGCAGCGTTGAAAGACAGGGGGCGGGTGAC. Its protein product is CSVERQGAGD. The full CDR3 reads CSVERQGAGDYTF.

Worth noting for this clone: Read coverage stops 3 residues before the CDR3 terminus; the germline J gene supplies the remainder. This chain joins TRBV10-3 and TRBJ2-3; TRBD1 is a possible D gene (6 bases). Germline loops: CDR1 ENHRY, CDR2 SYGVKD. The V and J ends lost 6 bases and 0 bases respectively, with 13 bases between them. This CDR3 contains 15 residues. The CDR3 sequence is CAISPDRISTDTQYF. CDR3 DNA, as far as it was read: TGTGCCATCAGCCCAGACAGGATTAGCACAGATACG.

Of note for this clone: The sequence runs out 3 residues before the end of the CDR3; the remainder is reconstructed from the germline J gene. This chain uses TRBV28 with TRBJ2-7; 7 bases agree with TRBD2. This CDR3 has 15 residues. Germline CDR1 and CDR2: MDHEN and SYDVKM. V shed 4 bases, J shed 5 bases, and the junction held 11 bases outside the gene matches. CDR3 protein: CASSSAGEGGNEQYF. The covered CDR3 bases are TGTGCCAGCAGTTCTGCGGGGGAGGGAGGCAACGAG.

In the case of this clone: The read gets to within 3 residues of the CDR3 end, and the germline J gene fills in the rest. Other DNA sequences in this specimen translate into the identical CDR3. The chain carries TRBV11-2 and TRBJ2-3; possible D gene TRBD2, 6 bases. V was pared by 5 bases and J by 5 bases, with 14 bases between. Germline CDR1 SGHAT, CDR2 FQNNGV. This CDR3 is 14 amino acids long. Partial CDR3 DNA: TGTGCCAGCAGCCCAGCCGGAGCGGGAGATACG. Translating it yields CASSPAGAGDT. The entire CDR3 reads CASSPAGAGDTQYF.

Of note for this clone: The CDR3 end falls 3 residues outside the read, so it is completed with the germline J gene. The identical CDR3 is also encoded by other nucleotide sequences in the sample. The chain is built from TRBV3-1 (or the pseudogene TRBV3-2) and TRBJ1-3; perhaps TRBD1 as D (5 bases). Trimming took 4 bases from V and 3 from J, leaving 10 bases between them. The CDR3 is 14 amino acids. CDR1 is LGHDT, CDR2 YNNKEL, per germline (reference sequence). CDR3 residues: CASSPTVDGNTIYF. The CDR3 bases that were read are TGTGCCAGCAGCCCGACAGTAGATGGAAACACC.

Of note for this clone: The CDR3 end falls 3 residues outside the read, so it is completed with the germline J gene. V gene TRBV7-6 combines with J gene TRBJ2-5; TRBD1 might be the D (6 bases). CDR3 length equals 14 residues. Germline V gene sequence: CDR1 SGHVS, CDR2 FNYEAQ. V was clipped by 1 base and J by 2 bases, with 8 bases between them. Incomplete CDR3 DNA: TGTGCCAGCAGCTTAGTCAGGGGACAAGAGACC. Its translation is CASSLVRGQET. The complete CDR3 reads CASSLVRGQETQYF.

Concerning this clone itself: The CDR3 end falls 3 residues outside the read, so it is completed with the germline J gene. The chain is built from TRBV12-3 or TRBV12-4 and TRBJ1-5; tentatively, D is TRBD1 (5 bases). V gave up 3 bases and J gave up 6 bases, with 12 bases separating them. The CDR3 contains 14 residues. The covered CDR3 bases are TGTGCCAGCAGTTTCCAGGGAGAGGGTCAGCCC. This sequence encodes CASSFQGEGQP. The whole CDR3 sequence is CASSFQGEGQPQHF.

With regard to this clone: The read gets to within 3 residues of the CDR3 end, and the germline J gene fills in the rest. The chain links TRBV14 to TRBJ2-7; 8 bases agree with TRBD2. Germline CDR1 SGHDN, CDR2 FVKESK. This CDR3 has 17 amino acids. The V segment lost 3 bases and the J segment 4 bases; nucleotides outside the gene matches: 14. The CDR3 sequence: CASSQGGLSGERYEQYF. CDR3 DNA (partial): TGTGCCAGCAGCCAGGGAGGACTTAGCGGGGAACGGTACGAG.

For this clone: The read stops 3 residues short of the end of the CDR3; the missing end is completed from the germline J gene. The chain recombines TRBV7-3 with TRBJ2-1, with 8 bases aligning to TRBD2. The ends lost 2 bases at V and 7 bases at J; junction bases unmatched: 7. Germline V gene data show CDR1 as SGHTA and CDR2 as FQGTGA. The CDR3 is made up of 15 amino acids. The sequenced part of the CDR3 DNA is TGTGCCAGCAGCTTAGGGTCTAGCGGGTTTAATGAG. Amino acids: CASSLGSSGFNE. In full, the CDR3 is CASSLGSSGFNEQFF.

For this clone: The sequence runs out 3 residues before the end of the CDR3; the remainder is reconstructed from the germline J gene. V usage is TRBV7-3 and J usage is TRBJ1-1; D might be TRBD1 (6 bases). V was cut by 1 base and J by 1 base, with 16 bases left in between. Germline V CDR1 and CDR2: SGHTA, FQGTGA. There are 17 residues in the CDR3. Partial CDR3 DNA: TGTGCCAGCAGCTTAAATGGGGGCTACGGGAGGAACACTGAA. Residues: CASSLNGGYGRNTE. The whole CDR3 protein is CASSLNGGYGRNTEAFF.